The T cell receptor beta chain under discussion was sequenced for a study of blood T cell repertoires in COVID-19 (dated by TCRdb to 2020 to 2021). As for the study more broadly: Collaborator samples came from the United States, Italy and Spain and covered acute and convalescent phases of COVID-19. Deeply sampled blood TCRbeta repertoires from subjects exposed to, actively infected with, or recovered from COVID-19 were included in the dataset. Where available, HLA class I and class II types were obtained from metadata supplied by the sample provider rather than from assay-based typing. The samples were drawn from two sources: the first 160 participants of the ongoing ImmuneRACE study, and 1,000 to 1,500 subjects contributed by 6 global collaborators. The sample metadata nearly always contained a de-identified subject ID, COVID-19 status, age in years and sex. The repertoires were released in a freely available public database intended as a resource for research on the immune response to SARS-CoV-2. The material from the prospective study consisted of cDNA or gDNA derived from T cells, B-cell-depleted T cells, or PBMCs. Study-wide findings and limitations: The quantity of clinical and demographic metadata differed by source and by participant and was supplied without curation.

TCRbeta CDR3 regions were amplified from genomic DNA using the immunoSEQ Assay, a bias-controlled multiplex PCR. Processing in the source paper ran as follows. Nucleated cell counts per sample were estimated from amplification of reference gene primers within the assay. To quantify the absolute abundance of each unique TCRbeta CDR3 rearrangement, sequence reads were collapsed and filtered. For each sample, productive Simpson clonality was calculated as the square root of Simpson's diversity index across productive rearrangements. The immuneACCESS repertoire file appears here via TCRdb, limited to in-frame rearrangements. These files lack a portion of the clones; in checked studies, under half of the deficit traces to unresolved V genes, and the cause of the others is not known. The V and J calls and clone size are taken from that table; D and trimming were inferred from the DNA. In all, the sample holds 150,000 to 200,000 clones, and about four fifths of those were seen once. The ten largest clonotypes hold roughly 12% of the sample.

The CDR3 numbers 16 residues from cysteine through phenylalanine. CDR3 DNA is the only sequence kept; it has 48 bases, read in frame from the first base. V is pruned by 5 bases and J by 4 bases, leaving 13 bases of the junction without a gene match. The germline V gene sets CDR1 to SNHLY and CDR2 to FYNNEI. Comments on this clone: The antigen it binds to is not known. No much larger clone is present one base from it, and per-base qualities are unavailable.

At one collaborating source in Seattle, patients were enrolled during active infection and were followed longitudinally through the course of disease. Whole blood was collected in K2EDTA tubes by collaborating institutions according to the institutions' own protocols. For TCRbeta analysis, collaborators shipped samples as frozen whole blood, isolated PBMCs, or DNA extracted from either of those sample types. The receptor chain draws on TRBV2 and TRBJ1-2; the central 7 bases match TRBD1. The sample consisted of peripheral blood. The sequence came from a woman aged 80 or older with COVID-19, enrolled during active disease. The DNA sequence follows: TGTGCCAGCAGTCTCGGGGGCGCAGGGGGGAGCTATGGCTACACCTTC. This is translated as CASSLGGAGGSYGYTF. Reference TRBV2 and TRBJ1-2 proteins supply the regions before and after the CDR3; the full variable domain is: EPEVTQTPSHQVTQMGQEVILRCVPISNHLYFYWYRQILGQKVEFLVSFYNNEISEKSEIFDDQFSVERPDGSNFTLKIRSTKLEDSAMYFCASSLGGAGGSYGYTFGSGTRLTVV.